These T cell receptor beta chains were read from a single sample in a study of radiotherapy plus CTLA-4 blockade in lung cancer. TCRdb keeps only in-frame clones here, not all; method: immunoSEQ multiplex PCR. Among about 73,000 clones, around 86% were seen once, and the ten largest hold 35% to 50%. The sequences come from peripheral blood, collected from a patient treated with radiotherapy plus ipilimumab. All receptors come from a human donor with non-small cell lung cancer that progressed on radiotherapy plus ipilimumab. The CDR3 runs from the conserved cysteine through the conserved F or W. A D gene is named only where the DNA matches it firmly. The size field is filled for only some rows; it gives once, few, many or a size class.

clone size: once; CDR3 length: 14; V gene: TRBV11-2; J gene: TRBJ2-7; D gene: NA; CDR3 DNA: TGTGCCAGCAGCTTAGAGGCCAGGAACTACGAGCAGTACTTC; CDR3 protein: CASSLEARNYEQYF
clone size: few; CDR3 length: 14; V gene: TRBV7-9; J gene: TRBJ1-2; D gene: NA; CDR3 DNA: TGTGCCAGCAGCCCGACAGCCGTCAACTATGGCTACACCTTC; CDR3 protein: CASSPTAVNYGYTF
clone size: NA; CDR3 length: 16; V gene: TRBV28; J gene: TRBJ2-1; D gene: NA; CDR3 DNA: TGTGCCAGCAGATCAGGGGGGGCGTATGGGTCAAATGAGCAGTTCTTC; CDR3 protein: CASRSGGAYGSNEQFF
clone size: NA; CDR3 length: 13; V gene: TRBV6-1; J gene: TRBJ2-1; D gene: NA; CDR3 DNA: TGTGCCAGCAGTGATATTGGGGGATATGAGCAGTTCTTC; CDR3 protein: CASSDIGGYEQFF
clone size: once; CDR3 length: 15; V gene: TRBV28; J gene: TRBJ2-7; D gene: TRBD1; CDR3 DNA: TGTGCCAGCAGTTTTGTGACAGGGAGCTCCTACGAGCAGTACTTC; CDR3 protein: CASSFVTGSSYEQYF
clone size: NA; CDR3 length: 16; V gene: TRBV30; J gene: TRBJ1-4; D gene: NA; CDR3 DNA: TGTGCCTGGAGTGTACTGGGGGGAGTTGGCAATGAAAAACTGTTTTTT; CDR3 protein: CAWSVLGGVGNEKLFF
clone size: few; CDR3 length: 14; V gene: TRBV5-1; J gene: TRBJ2-7; D gene: NA; CDR3 DNA: TGCGCCAGCAGTCTCGCCCAGCGGGCACACGAGCAGTACTTC; CDR3 protein: CASSLAQRAHEQYF
clone size: NA; CDR3 length: 13; V gene: TRBV19; J gene: TRBJ2-1; D gene: TRBD2; CDR3 DNA: TGTGCCAGTAGTATCTCGACTAGCGGGGAGCAGTTCTTC; CDR3 protein: CASSISTSGEQFF
clone size: NA; CDR3 length: 14; V gene: TRBV29-1; J gene: TRBJ2-5; D gene: TRBD2; CDR3 DNA: TGCAGCGTTGGGGGTAGCGGGAGCGGGGAGACCCAGTACTTC; CDR3 protein: CSVGGSGSGETQYF
clone size: NA; CDR3 length: 17; V gene: TRBV5-1; J gene: TRBJ2-1; D gene: TRBD2; CDR3 DNA: TGCGCCAGCAGCCCCGTGACTAGCGCAACTACTTACAATGAGCAGTTCTTC; CDR3 protein: CASSPVTSATTYNEQFF
clone size: NA; CDR3 length: 13; V gene: TRBV5-4; J gene: TRBJ1-5; D gene: NA; CDR3 DNA: TGTGCCAGCAGCTTATGGGGGAATCAGCCCCAGCATTTT; CDR3 protein: CASSLWGNQPQHF
clone size: NA; CDR3 length: 17; V gene: TRBV5-4; J gene: TRBJ1-3; D gene: NA; CDR3 DNA: TGTGCCAGCAGCTTGGCGTTAGCGGGGGGTACGGGAAACACCATATATTTT; CDR3 protein: CASSLALAGGTGNTIYF
clone size: NA; CDR3 length: 15; V gene: TRBV5-1; J gene: TRBJ2-1; D gene: TRBD2; CDR3 DNA: TGCGCCAGCAGTCGGGGGACTAGCGGGACTGGTGAGCAGTTCTTC; CDR3 protein: CASSRGTSGTGEQFF
clone size: few; CDR3 length: 13; V gene: TRBV7-9; J gene: TRBJ1-2; D gene: TRBD1; CDR3 DNA: TGTGCCAGCAGCTTTCCGGACAGGAATGGCTACACCTTC; CDR3 protein: CASSFPDRNGYTF
clone size: NA; CDR3 length: 13; V gene: TRBV6-1; J gene: TRBJ1-1; D gene: NA; CDR3 DNA: TGTGCCAGCAGTCTTACAGGGTTGACTGAAGCTTTCTTT; CDR3 protein: CASSLTGLTEAFF
clone size: NA; CDR3 length: 15; V gene: TRBV30; J gene: TRBJ1-5; D gene: TRBD1; CDR3 DNA: TGTGCCTGGGAAACTACAGGGGGCGGCAATCAGCCCCAGCATTTT; CDR3 protein: CAWETTGGGNQPQHF
clone size: NA; CDR3 length: 16; V gene: TRBV19; J gene: TRBJ2-1; D gene: TRBD1; CDR3 DNA: TGTGCCAGTAGTATAAACCATCCGGGACAGAACAATGAGCAGTTCTTC; CDR3 protein: CASSINHPGQNNEQFF
clone size: NA; CDR3 length: 15; V gene: TRBV6-5; J gene: TRBJ2-7; D gene: NA; CDR3 DNA: TGTGCCAGCAGTTCGTCGGGGACCCAATCCTACGAGCAGTACTTC; CDR3 protein: CASSSSGTQSYEQYF
clone size: NA; CDR3 length: 13; V gene: TRBV6-1; J gene: TRBJ1-1; D gene: TRBD1; CDR3 DNA: TGTGCCAGCAGTGAATGGGGGACAGGTGAAGCTTTCTTT; CDR3 protein: CASSEWGTGEAFF
clone size: NA; CDR3 length: 11; V gene: TRBV18; J gene: TRBJ2-1; D gene: NA; CDR3 DNA: TGTGCCAGCTCACCTCGGGATGAGCAGTTCTTC; CDR3 protein: CASSPRDEQFF
clone size: NA; CDR3 length: 14; V gene: TRBV27; J gene: TRBJ2-3; D gene: NA; CDR3 DNA: TGTGCCAGCGCGGCAGGGGTAGCGGGTAATACGCAGTATTTT; CDR3 protein: CASAAGVAGNTQYF
clone size: NA; CDR3 length: 13; V gene: TRBV7-7; J gene: TRBJ2-5; D gene: TRBD2; CDR3 DNA: TGTGCTAGCAGCCCGGGACTAGCTACGAGCCAGTACTTC; CDR3 protein: CASSPGLATSQYF
clone size: NA; CDR3 length: 14; V gene: TRBV7-3; J gene: TRBJ2-1; D gene: NA; CDR3 DNA: TGTGCCAGCAGCTTAAACGGCGGGGTGAATGAGCAGTTCTTC; CDR3 protein: CASSLNGGVNEQFF
clone size: NA; CDR3 length: 11; V gene: TRBV19; J gene: TRBJ2-5; D gene: NA; CDR3 DNA: TGTGCCAGTAGCAAGGATGAGACCCAGTACTTC; CDR3 protein: CASSKDETQYF
clone size: NA; CDR3 length: 12; V gene: TRBV6-5; J gene: TRBJ2-7; D gene: NA; CDR3 DNA: TGTGCCAGCCTCTACTCGTCTAACGAGCAGTACTTC; CDR3 protein: CASLYSSNEQYF
clone size: NA; CDR3 length: 15; V gene: TRBV6-5; J gene: TRBJ2-2; D gene: NA; CDR3 DNA: TGTGCCAGCAGTTCCCCCAGAGGCCCTCGGTGGGAGCTGTTTTTT; CDR3 protein: CASSSPRGPRWELFF
clone size: NA; CDR3 length: 15; V gene: TRBV5-6; J gene: TRBJ1-2; D gene: TRBD1; CDR3 DNA: TGTGCCAGCAGCCTGACAGGGGGCGTTGCCTATGGCCACACCTTC; CDR3 protein: CASSLTGGVAYGHTF
clone size: few; CDR3 length: 15; V gene: TRBV19; J gene: TRBJ2-7; D gene: NA; CDR3 DNA: TGTGCCAGTAGTATAGATCTCCGGGGATCCTACGAGCAGTACTTC; CDR3 protein: CASSIDLRGSYEQYF
clone size: NA; CDR3 length: 11; V gene: TRBV29-1; J gene: TRBJ1-1; D gene: NA; CDR3 DNA: TGCAGCGTTGAGGACGGCACTGAAGCTTTCTTT; CDR3 protein: CSVEDGTEAFF
clone size: NA; CDR3 length: 15; V gene: TRBV7-2; J gene: TRBJ2-7; D gene: NA; CDR3 DNA: TGTGCCAGCAGCTTAGTGGCAGAAAGCTCCTACGAGCAGTACTTC; CDR3 protein: CASSLVAESSYEQYF
clone size: once; CDR3 length: 13; V gene: TRBV6-1; J gene: TRBJ2-1; D gene: NA; CDR3 DNA: TGTGCCGGAAGGGGAGCGAGAGAACATGAGCAGTTCTTC; CDR3 protein: CAGRGAREHEQFF
clone size: NA; CDR3 length: 13; V gene: TRBV29-1; J gene: TRBJ1-3; D gene: NA; CDR3 DNA: TGCAGCGCGGGGGGGGGCGCTGGAAACACCATATATTTT; CDR3 protein: CSAGGGAGNTIYF
clone size: NA; CDR3 length: 15; V gene: TRBV10-1; J gene: TRBJ2-7; D gene: NA; CDR3 DNA: TGCGCCAGCAGTGAGTCGAGGGGGAGCTCCTACGAGCAGTACTTC; CDR3 protein: CASSESRGSSYEQYF
clone size: NA; CDR3 length: 14; V gene: TRBV5-1; J gene: TRBJ2-3; D gene: NA; CDR3 DNA: TGCGCCAGCAGCCTCCGGACAGAGACAGATACGCAGTATTTT; CDR3 protein: CASSLRTETDTQYF
clone size: NA; CDR3 length: 12; V gene: TRBV10-3; J gene: TRBJ1-1; D gene: NA; CDR3 DNA: TGTGCCATCAGTGAGGGCTCGGGGGAAGCTTTCTTT; CDR3 protein: CAISEGSGEAFF
clone size: few; CDR3 length: 16; V gene: TRBV11-3; J gene: TRBJ1-5; D gene: NA; CDR3 DNA: TGTGCCAGCAGCTTAAATCCGGGTTCCGCATATCAGCCCCAGCATTTT; CDR3 protein: CASSLNPGSAYQPQHF
clone size: NA; CDR3 length: 13; V gene: TRBV30; J gene: TRBJ2-3; D gene: NA; CDR3 DNA: TGTGCCTGGAGTGGACGACTAGATGATACGCAGTATTTT; CDR3 protein: CAWSGRLDDTQYF
clone size: NA; CDR3 length: 15; V gene: TRBV7-2; J gene: TRBJ2-5; D gene: TRBD2; CDR3 DNA: TGTGCCAGCAGCCGGGAGGGAGGGCTCCAAGAGACCCAGTACTTC; CDR3 protein: CASSREGGLQETQYF
clone size: NA; CDR3 length: 10; V gene: TRBV20-1; J gene: TRBJ2-7; D gene: NA; CDR3 DNA: TGCAGTGCTGGGAACTACGAGCAGTACTTC; CDR3 protein: CSAGNYEQYF
clone size: few; CDR3 length: 16; V gene: TRBV19; J gene: TRBJ1-1; D gene: TRBD1; CDR3 DNA: TGTGCCACAAGGGACAGGGGGAGTAGCGGGAACACTGAAGCTTTCTTT; CDR3 protein: CATRDRGSSGNTEAFF
clone size: few; CDR3 length: 13; V gene: TRBV5-8; J gene: TRBJ1-5; D gene: NA; CDR3 DNA: TGTGCCAGCAGCTTGGACAGCAATCAGCCCCAGCATTTT; CDR3 protein: CASSLDSNQPQHF
clone size: NA; CDR3 length: 14; V gene: TRBV27; J gene: TRBJ1-2; D gene: NA; CDR3 DNA: TGTGCCAGCAGTTTATCCACAGGGTCCTATGGCTACACCTTC; CDR3 protein: CASSLSTGSYGYTF
clone size: NA; CDR3 length: 16; V gene: TRBV28; J gene: TRBJ2-7; D gene: TRBD1; CDR3 DNA: TGTGCCAGCAGTTTATTTTTACAGGGGTCGACCTACGAGCAGTACTTC; CDR3 protein: CASSLFLQGSTYEQYF
clone size: NA; CDR3 length: 15; V gene: TRBV30; J gene: TRBJ1-3; D gene: NA; CDR3 DNA: TGTGCCTGGAGTGGGGCAGGAGAAACTGGAAACACCATATATTTT; CDR3 protein: CAWSGAGETGNTIYF
clone size: NA; CDR3 length: 14; V gene: TRBV2; J gene: TRBJ1-1; D gene: TRBD1; CDR3 DNA: TGTGCCAGCAGCCCCGGACAGGGAACACTGAGAGCTTTCTTT; CDR3 protein: CASSPGQGTLRAFF
clone size: NA; CDR3 length: 15; V gene: TRBV2; J gene: TRBJ1-2; D gene: NA; CDR3 DNA: TGTGCCAGCAGTGAAGCGCTGGGGGGGCACTATGGCTACACCTTC; CDR3 protein: CASSEALGGHYGYTF